This entry features one T cell receptor (beta chain) sequence. Its antigen is not known. The genomic DNA of each subset was split evenly across several immunoSEQ plates. Measured with immunoSEQ multiplex PCR; TCRdb has only the in-frame clones, and not every one. Among roughly 1.4 million clones listed, around 98.5% were seen once. The sample originates from a study of shared clonotypes between healthy human individuals. Study-wide context: For every donor, three CD4 naive, three CD4 memory, two CD8 naive and one CD8 memory plates were used.

General observations from the study: Larger richness was generally estimated for naive than memory subsets. There were few donors, and this limited the genetic and exposure-history diversity represented.

The specimen was naive CD4+ T cells sorted from blood. Subset noted: CD45RA+ positively selected. This clonotype was obtained from a man aged 25-40 years in good health.

DNA of the CDR3: TGTGCCAGTAGTTCCAGGACCACAGGAAAAGGGCATACGCAGTATTTT. Protein: CASSSRTTGKGHTQYF. The rearrangement uses TRBV19 and TRBJ2-3; a possible D gene is TRBD1 (5 bases). The germline CDR1 and CDR2 sequences are LNHDA and SQIVND (reference sequence). The CDR3 has 16 amino acids. V lost 5 bases to trimming and J lost 7 bases, with 22 bases between them.